The source of this T cell receptor beta chain is a study of cytomegalovirus exposure and HLA in healthy donors. Across the study: About 80 million unique TCRs, all from HLA-typed donors, were included in an early release of the data. Assignment to the Caucasian-associated ancestry cluster applied to less than 85% of the roughly 400 genotyped donors.

V lost 1 base, J lost 0 bases, and 6 bases lay in between. This CDR3 spans 14 amino acids. Germline lookup yields CDR1 KGHSH and CDR2 LQKENI. With 60 Vbeta and 13 Jbeta primers, the PCR was carried out. Sequencing used immunoSEQ multiplex PCR; TCRdb keeps in-frame clones, though not all of them. Of under 150,000 clones in the sample, around 70% were seen once. Regarding this clone: Other DNA variants within this sample encode the same CDR3.

The chain joins TRBV18 to TRBJ1-2, with D possibly being TRBD1 (6 bases). The sequence came from a man aged 40-50 years in good health and CMV-seronegative. The sample consisted of PBMCs. The CDR3 coding sequence is TGTGCCAGCTCACCACAGGGGGCTAACTATGGCTACACCTTC. This sequence encodes CASSPQGANYGYTF.